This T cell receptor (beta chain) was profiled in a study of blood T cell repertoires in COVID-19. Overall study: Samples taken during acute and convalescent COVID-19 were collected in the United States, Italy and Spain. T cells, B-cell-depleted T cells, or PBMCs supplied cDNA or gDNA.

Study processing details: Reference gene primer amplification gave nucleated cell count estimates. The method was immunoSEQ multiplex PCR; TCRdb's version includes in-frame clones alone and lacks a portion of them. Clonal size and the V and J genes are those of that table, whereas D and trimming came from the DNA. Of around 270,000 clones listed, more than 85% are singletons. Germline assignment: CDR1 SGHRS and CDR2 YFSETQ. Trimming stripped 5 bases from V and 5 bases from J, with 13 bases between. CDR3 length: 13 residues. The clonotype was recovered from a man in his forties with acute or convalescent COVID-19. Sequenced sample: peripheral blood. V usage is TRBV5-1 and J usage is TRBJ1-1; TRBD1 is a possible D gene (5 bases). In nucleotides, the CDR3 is TGCGCCAGCAGTTCGCTCGGGGGGACTGAAGCTTTCTTT. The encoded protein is CASSSLGGTEAFF.